This T cell receptor beta chain is from a study of blood T cell repertoires in COVID-19. This clone was seen just once. Some clones are missing from TCRdb's copy, which holds only in-frame ones; the method was immunoSEQ multiplex PCR. The data show about 340,000 clones, with 90% to 95% seen just once and roughly 3.3% held by the top ten. Trimming took 0 bases from V and 0 from J, leaving 9 bases between them. The CDR3 is made up of 16 amino acids. CDR1 is SGHTA and CDR2 is FQGNSA in the germline V gene. Material: peripheral blood. The genes are TRBV7-2 and TRBJ2-1; D is uncertain. The sequence was obtained from a woman younger than 30 who had recovered from COVID-19. DNA for the CDR3: TGTGCCAGCAGCTTAGCAGGATCTAGCTCCTACAATGAGCAGTTCTTC. Its protein product is CASSLAGSSSYNEQFF.